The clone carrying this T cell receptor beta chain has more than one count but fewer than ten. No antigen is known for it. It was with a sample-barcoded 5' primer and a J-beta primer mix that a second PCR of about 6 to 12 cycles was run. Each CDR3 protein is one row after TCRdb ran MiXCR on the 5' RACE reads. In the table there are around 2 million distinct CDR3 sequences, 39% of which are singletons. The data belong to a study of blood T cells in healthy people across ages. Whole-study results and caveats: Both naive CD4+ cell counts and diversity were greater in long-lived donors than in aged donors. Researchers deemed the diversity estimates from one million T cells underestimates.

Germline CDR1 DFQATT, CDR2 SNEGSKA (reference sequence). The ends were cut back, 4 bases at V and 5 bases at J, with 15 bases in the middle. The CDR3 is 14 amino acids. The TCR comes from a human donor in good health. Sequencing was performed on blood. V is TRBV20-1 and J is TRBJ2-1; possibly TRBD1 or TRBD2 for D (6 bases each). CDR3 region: CSAKGRGGNNEQFF. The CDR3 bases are TGCAGTGCTAAGGGCAGGGGAGGAAACAATGAGCAGTTCTTC.